This T cell receptor beta chain appears in the sequencing data of a study of OX40 agonist ivuxolimab in advanced cancers. Regarding the study in general: Ivuxolimab, which targeted the costimulatory receptor OX40 (CD134), was an agonistic, fully human IgG2 monoclonal antibody. Of the roughly 50 dose-escalation patients, hepatocellular carcinoma was present in about 20, melanoma in around 15, renal cell carcinoma in 9 and head and neck cancer in 9. The paper describes the monotherapy dose-escalation part (N of about 55 patients) of the phase I trial of ivuxolimab. The purpose of peripheral TCRbeta sequencing was to test whether ivuxolimab changed TCR sequence diversity and led to clonal T-cell expansion. A male proportion of roughly 80% and a mean age of about 60 years, ranging from 23 to 79, were recorded for the dose-escalation cohort. Three dose-escalation patients achieved partial responses, one with hepatocellular carcinoma and two with cutaneous melanoma. Patients were allowed to have had prior anti-PD-1, anti-PD-L1 or anti-CTLA-4 therapy, and approximately 41% of the dose-escalation patients had previously received checkpoint inhibitors. Intravenous ivuxolimab was administered to patients every 2 weeks at six dose levels: 0.01, 0.1, 0.3, 1.5, 3 and 10 mg/kg. Results the study describes overall, beyond this receptor: In partial responders in the 0.1-3.0 mg/kg groups, normalized peripheral clonal expansion was found to be among the lowest, especially among CD8+ T cells. Clonal expansion of both CD4+ and CD8+ blood T cells was observed from baseline to week 6 at doses 0.1 to 3.0 mg/kg. Low levels of normalized T-cell clonal expansion were also seen in some nonresponding patients. Which antigens the clonally expanded peripheral T cells were specific for was not determined. After ivuxolimab, more expanded clones were found on average in CD8+ T cells than in CD4+ T cells.

Reading the germline V gene gives CDR1 SGHTA and CDR2 FQGNSA. The CDR3 contains 13 residues, cysteine and phenylalanine counted. Here the CDR3 DNA is all that survives: 39 bases in frame from base 1. Trimming leaves V shorter by 5 bases and J shorter by 7 bases, with the junction holding 6 bases beyond the gene matches. Patients with a history of autoimmune disease or receiving systemic immunosuppression were excluded from the trial. Peripheral blood for TCR sequencing was collected from all dose cohorts at baseline, on cycle 4 day 1, and on cycle 7 day 1. The samples were taken from a phase I, first-in-human, multicenter, open-label dose-escalation trial of ivuxolimab. Adults with locally advanced or metastatic melanoma, renal cell carcinoma, hepatocellular carcinoma or head and neck squamous cell carcinoma were enrolled in the trial. Before TCR sequencing, CD4+ and CD8+ T cells were separately sorted from peripheral blood.

To sequence the TCRbeta CDR3 region, genomic DNA was isolated from the sorted cells. TCRbeta CDR3 regions were sequenced using the immunoSEQ Assay. In its TCRdb copy, this immuneACCESS table keeps in-frame sequences only and misses some clones. Where compared with another copy, unresolved V genes explain less than half of these, and the others have no known cause. The sample includes tens of thousands of clones, with around 86% observed a single time. In total, the top ten clones hold over 1.5% of the sample. A note on this clone: Its antigen remains undetermined. No qualities accompany the bases; no much larger clone lies one base away.

The chain uses TRBV7-2 and TRBJ2-3, and TRBD1 matches 7 of the central bases. This TCR came from an adult with an advanced solid tumor such as melanoma, head and neck, liver or kidney cancer. Sequencing was performed on CD4+ or CD8+ T cells sorted from blood, taken in a trial of the OX40 agonist ivuxolimab. CDR3 reads: CASSPLQGYTQYF. The sequence in DNA is TGTGCCAGCAGCCCCTTACAGGGGTATACGCAGTATTTT.